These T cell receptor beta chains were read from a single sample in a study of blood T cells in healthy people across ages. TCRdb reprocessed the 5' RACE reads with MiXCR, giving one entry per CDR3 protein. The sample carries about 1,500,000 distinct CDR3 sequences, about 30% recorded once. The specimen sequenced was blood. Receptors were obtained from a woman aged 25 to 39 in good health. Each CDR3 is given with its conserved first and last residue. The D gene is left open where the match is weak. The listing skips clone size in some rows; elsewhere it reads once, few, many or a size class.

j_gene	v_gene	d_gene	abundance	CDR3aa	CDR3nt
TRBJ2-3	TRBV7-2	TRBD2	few	CASSQPGLGGTDTQYF	TGTGCCAGCAGCCAGCCGGGACTAGGGGGAACAGATACGCAGTATTTT
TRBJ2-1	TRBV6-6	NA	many	CASSYNSVRQYNEQFF	TGTGCCAGCAGTTACAATTCGGTCAGGCAGTACAATGAGCAGTTCTTC
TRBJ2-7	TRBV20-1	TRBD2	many	CSARDWTSVSYEQYF	TGCAGTGCTAGAGACTGGACTAGCGTTTCCTACGAGCAGTACTTC
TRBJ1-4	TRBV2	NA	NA	CASSEESRLSGKLFF	TGTGCCAGCAGTGAAGAAAGCCGGTTGTCGGGAAAACTGTTTTTT
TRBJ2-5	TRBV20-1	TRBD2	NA	CSARIPAGGQETQYF	TGCAGTGCTAGAATCCCAGCGGGGGGGCAAGAGACCCAGTACTTC
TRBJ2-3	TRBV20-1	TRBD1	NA	CSASPGTTGQADTQYF	TGCAGTGCTTCCCCTGGGACGACAGGGCAGGCAGATACGCAGTATTTT
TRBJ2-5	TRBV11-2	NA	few	CASSPSGEFQETQYF	TGTGCCAGCAGCCCCTCGGGGGAATTCCAAGAGACCCAGTACTTC
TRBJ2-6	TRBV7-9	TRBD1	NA	CAVGDRIDSGANVLTF	TGTGCCGTTGGGGACAGGATCGACTCTGGGGCCAACGTCCTGACTTTC
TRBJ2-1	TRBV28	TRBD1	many	CASSIRDRFNNEQFF	TGTGCCAGCAGCATCCGGGACAGATTTAACAATGAGCAGTTCTTC
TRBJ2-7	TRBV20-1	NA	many	CSARVTGLVEQYF	TGCAGTGCTAGAGTCACAGGGCTTGTCGAGCAGTACTTC
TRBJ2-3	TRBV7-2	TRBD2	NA	CASSLAPAGVADTQYF	TGTGCCAGCAGCTTAGCCCCAGCGGGAGTGGCAGATACGCAGTATTTT
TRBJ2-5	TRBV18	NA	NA	CASSPTARPETQYF	TGTGCCAGCTCACCGACCGCGAGACCAGAGACCCAGTACTTC
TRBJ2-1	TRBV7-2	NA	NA	CASSRYLDNEQFF	TGTGCCAGCAGCCGTTATCTCGACAATGAGCAGTTCTTC
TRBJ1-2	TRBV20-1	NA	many	CSARAVRGVGYGYTF	TGCAGTGCTAGAGCTGTCAGGGGCGTCGGCTATGGCTACACCTTC
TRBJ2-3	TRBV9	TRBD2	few	CASSSPGGRFSTDTQYF	TGTGCCAGCAGCTCTCCGGGAGGGCGGTTCAGCACAGATACGCAGTATTTT
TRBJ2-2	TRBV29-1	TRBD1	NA	CSVKDRATNTGELFF	TGCAGCGTTAAGGACAGGGCAACGAACACCGGGGAGCTGTTTTTT
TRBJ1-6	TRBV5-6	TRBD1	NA	CASSSAGTGGSPLHF	TGTGCCAGCAGCTCAGCCGGGACAGGGGGTTCACCCCTCCACTTT
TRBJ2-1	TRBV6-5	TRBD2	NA	CASSYSKGAGGPYNEQFF	TGTGCCAGCAGTTACTCGAAGGGAGCGGGGGGTCCCTACAATGAGCAGTTCTTC
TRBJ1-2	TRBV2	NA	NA	CASSVGVAGYTF	TGTGCCAGCAGTGTTGGGGTAGCTGGCTACACCTTC
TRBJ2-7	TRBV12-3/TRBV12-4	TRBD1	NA	CASRRAGTVYEQYF	TGTGCCAGCAGGCGAGCCGGGACAGTCTACGAGCAGTACTTC
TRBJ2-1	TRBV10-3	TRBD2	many	CAISETTSGSPFF	TGTGCCATCAGCGAAACGACTAGCGGGTCACCGTTCTTC
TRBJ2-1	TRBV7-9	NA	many	CASSLSSGESYEQFF	TGTGCCAGCAGCTTATCGAGCGGAGAGTCGTATGAGCAGTTCTTC
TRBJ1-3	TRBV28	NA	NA	CASLLGGPSGNTIYF	TGTGCCAGTTTGTTAGGGGGACCCTCTGGAAACACCATATATTTT
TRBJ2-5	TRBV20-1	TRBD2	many	CSASRSSGQETQYF	TGCAGTGCCAGTAGATCTAGCGGCCAAGAGACCCAGTACTTC
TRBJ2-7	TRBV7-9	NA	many	CASSYESDEQYF	TGTGCCAGCAGCTATGAGTCCGACGAGCAGTACTTC
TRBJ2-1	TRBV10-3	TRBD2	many	CAIRSGSESYNEQFF	TGTGCCATCAGGAGCGGGAGTGAGTCCTACAATGAGCAGTTCTTC
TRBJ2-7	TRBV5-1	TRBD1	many	CASTQGPGQGTYEQYF	TGCGCCAGCACCCAGGGACCGGGACAGGGAACCTACGAGCAGTACTTC